The 23 T cell receptor beta chains reported below all come from one sample, sequenced in a study of beta chain features in type 1 diabetes. TCRB transcripts that were expressed got sequenced, as all of the isolated RNA had been reverse transcribed. Sequenced by immunoSEQ multiplex PCR; TCRdb stores in-frame clones only, minus some. The sample shows more than 250,000 clones, roughly 22% of them seen only once. Study-wide findings and caveats: There was a moderate but significant shortening of TCRB CDR3s in all four CD4+ subsets of Type 1 diabetes patients.

Which antigens these TCRs recognize remains unknown. The sequencing sample was made of naive CD4+ T cells from blood. The receptors were gathered from a woman aged 35 to 49 with type 1 diabetes.

The chain carries TRBV7-2 and TRBJ2-6, with a possible D match to TRBD2 (5 bases). V lost 3 bases to trimming and J lost 4 bases, with 10 bases between them. This CDR3 has 15 residues. Germline CDR1 is SGHTA and CDR2 is FQGNSA. The CDR3 loop is CASSFREGGANVLTF. CDR3 nucleotides: TGTGCCAGCAGCTTCCGAGAGGGAGGGGCCAACGTCCTGACTTTC.

The rearrangement joins TRBV30 to TRBJ1-1; D may be TRBD1 (6 bases). Between the trimmed V and J ends, which lost 4 bases and 2 bases, there was a span of 11 bases. Germline assignment: CDR1 GTSNPN and CDR2 SVGIG (reference sequence). The CDR3 spans 13 residues. In DNA, the CDR3 is TGTGCCTGGAAGGGACACCCTAACACTGAAGCTTTCTTT. Encoded protein: CAWKGHPNTEAFF.

This clone has a handful of counts. The chain is built from TRBV4-3 and TRBJ2-2, with TRBD2 matching 11 bases. This CDR3 is 16 amino acids long. CDR1 and CDR2 from the germline V gene are LGHNA and YSLEER. Losses at the gene ends were 4 bases for V and 2 bases for J; bases not matched to a gene: 3. DNA for the CDR3: TGCGCCAGCAGCCGACGACTAGCGGGAAACACCGGGGAGCTGTTTTTT. Translation gives CASSRRLAGNTGELFF.

The V gene is TRBV27, the J gene TRBJ1-6; a possible D gene is TRBD1 (5 bases). The CDR3 length is 15 residues. V was clipped by 0 bases and J by 7 bases, with 10 bases between them. Germline-derived CDR1 and CDR2 are MNHEY and SMNVEV (reference sequence). CDR3: CASSLSEGLNSPLHF. The CDR3 DNA reads as TGTGCCAGCAGTTTATCGGAGGGGTTAAATTCACCCCTCCACTTT.

The chain links TRBV5-6 to TRBJ1-3; D gene uncertain. The germline V gene encodes CDR1 SGHDT and CDR2 YYEEEE. The CDR3 has 14 residues. With 7 bases removed from V and 0 bases from J, the gap between germline ends came to 11 bases. CDR3 sequence: CASRREVSGNTIYF. DNA for the CDR3: TGTGCCAGCCGGAGAGAGGTCTCTGGAAACACCATATATTTT.

This clone turned up a few times. This chain uses TRBV4-3 with TRBJ2-2, with 7 bases aligning to TRBD2. This CDR3 spans 16 amino acids. Germline V lookup: CDR1 LGHNA, CDR2 YSLEER. V gave up 4 bases and J gave up 4 bases; unmatched junction bases: 9. DNA for the CDR3: TGCGCCAGCAGCCCCGGGTTGGGGAGGGCCACCGGGGAGCTGTTTTTT. It is translated as CASSPGLGRATGELFF.

The rearrangement links TRBV6-5 to TRBJ2-2; 7 nucleotides line up with TRBD1. The junction had 7 bases not matched to a gene; V was cut back by 2 bases and J by 7 bases. CDR3 length equals 15 residues. Germline V gene sequence: CDR1 MNHEY, CDR2 SVGAGI. DNA for the CDR3: TGTGCCAGCAGTTACCACGGACAGGTCGGCGGGGAGCTGTTTTTT. Protein sequence: CASSYHGQVGGELFF.

This clone was observed a few times. V gene TRBV2 combines with J gene TRBJ1-6; maybe TRBD1 (6 bases). The germline V gene has CDR1 SNHLY and CDR2 FYNNEI. Trimming took 1 base from V and 6 from J, leaving 10 bases between them. The CDR3 spans 15 residues. This CDR3 is CASSEEGDGNSPLHF. The DNA for the CDR3 is TGTGCCAGCAGTGAAGAGGGGGACGGTAATTCACCCCTCCACTTT.

The chain couples TRBV25-1 to TRBJ1-2; D unclear. Germline CDR1 is MGHDK and CDR2 is SYGVNS. The CDR3 is made up of 14 amino acids. The ends were cut back, 1 base at V and 1 base at J, with 7 bases in the middle. The chain's CDR3 is CASSELQINYGYTF. Here the CDR3 DNA reads TGTGCCAGCAGTGAATTACAGATTAACTATGGCTACACCTTC.

The gene calls are TRBV28 and TRBJ2-3; weak D call: TRBD2 (5 bases). Trimming pared 2 bases from V and 4 bases from J, leaving 7 bases between. This CDR3 has 13 amino acids. Germline values: CDR1 MDHEN, CDR2 SYDVKM. CDR3: CASSLVASDTQYF. CDR3 bases: TGTGCCAGCAGTTTAGTAGCGTCAGATACGCAGTATTTT. The whole variable domain, filled in from reference TRBV28 and TRBJ2-3, reads DVKVTQSSRYLVKRTGEKVFLECVQDMDHENMFWYRQDPGLGLRLIYFSYDVKMKEKGDIPEGYSVSREKKERFSLILESASTNQTSMYLCASSLVASDTQYFGPGTRLTVL.

Only a few counts were recorded for this clone. The chain is built from TRBV20-1 and TRBJ1-1; no clear D gene. Germline CDR1 and CDR2: DFQATT and SNEGSKA (reference sequence). Trimming removed 5 bases from V and 1 base from J, with 5 bases in between. This CDR3 region has 11 residues. CDR3 DNA: TGCAGTGCTCCAGAGAACACTGAAGCTTTCTTT. It codes for CSAPENTEAFF.

The sample holds a few counts of this clone. The V call is TRBV14, the J call TRBJ1-1, with D uncertain. This CDR3 has 12 amino acids. V shed 2 bases and J shed 7 bases, with 8 bases lying between them. The germline gives CDR1 SGHDN, CDR2 FVKESK. The CDR3: CASSQIGSEAFF. The CDR3 region has the DNA TGTGCCAGCAGCCAAATCGGGAGTGAAGCTTTCTTT.

The chain recombines TRBV14 with TRBJ1-4; D is undetermined. V shed 1 base and J shed 7 bases, with 10 bases lying between them. CDR3 length: 14 residues. Germline-derived CDR1 and CDR2 are SGHDN and FVKESK. This CDR3 reads CASSQGGLGEKLFF. In DNA, the CDR3 is TGTGCCAGCAGCCAAGGAGGGCTTGGTGAAAAACTGTTTTTT.

The DNA for the CDR3 is TGTGCCAGCTCTCAAATGGGGGCGGATCAGCCCCAGCATTTT. Protein product: CASSQMGADQPQHF. The rearrangement links TRBV18 to TRBJ1-5; D possibly corresponds to TRBD1 (6 bases). This CDR3 has 14 residues. Trimming took off 6 bases at V and 5 bases at J, with 14 bases between the two ends. Germline V gene lookup returns CDR1 KGHSH and CDR2 LQKENI. Supplemented by reference TRBV18 and TRBJ1-5, the full variable domain reads NAGVMQNPRHLVRRRGQEARLRCSPMKGHSHVYWYRQLPEEGLKFMVYLQKENIIDESGMPKERFSAEFPKEGPSILRIQQVVRGDSAAYFCASSQMGADQPQHFGDGTRLSIL.

The V call is TRBV4-2, the J call TRBJ2-3; 7 positions match TRBD2. Trimming took 3 bases from V and 6 from J; bases not matched to a gene: 15. Germline V lookup: CDR1 LGHNA, CDR2 YNFKEQ. The CDR3 is 17 amino acids. CDR3 residues: CASSHIRGREYTDTQYF. CDR3 in DNA: TGTGCCAGCAGCCACATCCGAGGGCGGGAGTATACGGATACGCAGTATTTT.

The chain is built from TRBV28 and TRBJ2-5; 7 bases fit TRBD1. Per the germline V gene, CDR1 is MDHEN and CDR2 is SYDVKM. The V and J ends lost 7 bases and 5 bases, in that order; junction bases with no gene match: 7. The CDR3 has 13 residues. CDR3 sequence (DNA): TGTGCCAGCAACCCAGGGGGTGTCGAGACCCAGTACTTC. Its protein is CASNPGGVETQYF.

The V gene is TRBV7-9, the J gene TRBJ2-3; TRBD2 agrees at 8 bases. The CDR3 extends over 14 amino acids. Germline CDR1 SEHNR, CDR2 FQNEAQ (reference sequence). Unmatched junction bases numbered 6, after V lost 5 bases and J lost 5 bases. CDR3 loop: CASSPSGREDTQYF. CDR3 coding DNA: TGTGCCAGCAGCCCGAGCGGGAGAGAAGATACGCAGTATTTT.

This clone has a handful of counts. The V call is TRBV7-9, the J call TRBJ1-2; D is unresolved. This CDR3 has 14 amino acids. Germline V gives CDR1 SEHNR, CDR2 FQNEAQ (reference sequence). Trimming shortened V by 3 bases and J by 6 bases, and 14 bases separated the two germline ends. The CDR3 DNA reads TGTGCCAGCAGCTTCATGGAGGCGGGCAATGGCTACACCTTC. Translation gives CASSFMEAGNGYTF.

There are a few counts of this clone. The chain recombines TRBV2 with TRBJ2-1; 10 bases align to TRBD2. This CDR3 contains 15 residues. CDR1 is SNHLY and CDR2 is FYNNEI in the germline V gene. Germline trimming cut 2 bases from V and 9 bases from J; bases unmatched to any gene: 7. The CDR3 reads CASSERASGRSEQFF. The DNA of the CDR3 is TGTGCCAGCAGTGAAAGGGCTAGCGGGAGAAGTGAGCAGTTCTTC. The full variable domain, rest sourced from reference TRBV2 and TRBJ2-1, is EPEVTQTPSHQVTQMGQEVILRCVPISNHLYFYWYRQILGQKVEFLVSFYNNEISEKSEIFDDQFSVERPDGSNFTLKIRSTKLEDSAMYFCASSERASGRSEQFFGPGTRLTVL.

The rearrangement links TRBV6-5 to TRBJ2-2; D uncertain. The CDR3 contains 16 residues. The germline V gene encodes CDR1 MNHEY and CDR2 SVGAGI. Trimming removed 0 bases from V and 1 base from J, with 9 bases in between. The chain's CDR3 is CASSYSADMNTGELFF. The CDR3, as DNA: TGTGCCAGCAGTTACTCGGCTGACATGAACACCGGGGAGCTGTTTTTT.

V and J are TRBV9 and TRBJ1-2, with 8 positions matching TRBD1. The CDR3 extends over 15 amino acids. CDR1 and CDR2 (germline): SGDLS, YYNGEE. J was trimmed by 2 bases and V by 0 bases; bases with no gene match: 3. CDR3 sequence: CASSVEPGGNYGYTF. DNA for the CDR3: TGTGCCAGCAGCGTAGAACCAGGGGGCAACTATGGCTACACCTTC.

V usage is TRBV5-1 and J usage is TRBJ2-7; D remains unclear. Germline V lookup: CDR1 SGHRS, CDR2 YFSETQ. Trimming cost V 0 bases and J 2 bases, with 6 bases left between them. This CDR3 has 13 amino acids. Written as DNA, the CDR3 is TGCGCCAGCAGCTTGGATCTCCCCTACGAGCAGTACTTC. Its protein product is CASSLDLPYEQYF.

This clone has only a few counts. The J gene is TRBJ2-6, the V gene TRBV9; D is uncertain. Germline lookup yields CDR1 SGDLS and CDR2 YYNGEE. This CDR3 has 15 amino acids. V lost 0 bases and J 3 bases, leaving 7 bases between the germline ends. CDR3 amino acids: CASSVGGFGANVLTF. CDR3 coding DNA: TGTGCCAGCAGCGTAGGCGGCTTTGGGGCCAACGTCCTGACTTTC. Combining the CDR3 with reference TRBV9 and TRBJ2-6 gives the whole variable domain DSGVTQTPKHLITATGQRVTLRCSPRSGDLSVYWYQQSLDQGLQFLIQYYNGEERAKGNILERFSAQQFPDLHSELNLSSLELGDSALYFCASSVGGFGANVLTFGAGSRLTVL.